The sequence of this T cell receptor (beta chain) was determined in a study of T cell repertoires in cytomegalovirus infection (dated by TCRdb to between 2018 and 2020). Turning to the overall study: Recently identified HLA-C-restricted CMV epitopes, whose presentation resists viral immunomodulation, were targeted by peptide stimulations together with well-studied HLA-B-restricted epitopes. The HLA type of each donor mattered for the analysis, because public TCR beta signatures pointed to carriage of CMV infection along with the matching HLA type.

Note on this clonotype: The specificity of this receptor is unknown. No qualities accompany the bases; no much larger clone lies one base away.

Beyond this particular receptor, the publication reports: In both this cohort and an independent roughly 350-donor cohort, the cumulative frequency of public TCR beta family members distinguished carriers of CMV infection plus the relevant HLA type. The ex vivo response was dominated by HLA-C-restricted CMV-specific TCR beta clonotypes, which also provided the single most frequent clonotype in two of eight donors.

Sample treatment or condition, as interpreted from the label and publication: in vitro stimulation with specific CMV peptide epitopes to enrich CMV-specific T cells. The listed sequencing device is Illumina HiSeq 1500. TCRdb reran the public reads through fastp at Q25 and MiXCR, keeping productive beta chains. A single entry per CDR3 protein holds the most common genes and DNA from its merged rows. Counted in this sample were roughly 120,000 distinct CDR3 sequences; approximately 30% of them appeared once. The ten largest make up roughly 58% of the sample. The sequencing here drew on CD8+ T cells from cultured PBMCs, taken from culture after CMV antigen stimulation. The origin of this receptor is a human donor in good health (CMV status not recorded). Some clones in this sample may be carry-over from other donors' samples.

The DNA reads as follows: TGTGCCAGCACCCTACCTGGGATCAGCACAGATACGCAGTATTTT. Its translation reads: CASTLPGISTDTQYF. Here the chain combines TRBV6-6 and TRBJ2-3, with no confident D gene call. From a lookup of the germline V gene (reference sequence), CDR1 and CDR2 are MNHNY and SVGAGI. V drops 7 bases and J drops 0 bases, leaving 14 bases in between. The CDR3 has 15 amino acids, counting the end cysteine and phenylalanine. Only the CDR3 portion is preserved as DNA: 45 bases, with reading frame beginning at the first base.